A selection of T cell receptor beta chains follows, all from one sample in a study of blood T cell repertoires in COVID-19. Sequenced by immunoSEQ multiplex PCR; TCRdb stores in-frame clones only, minus some. This table holds 250,000 to 350,000 clones, roughly 83% found once. Sequences were obtained from peripheral blood. The receptors stem from a human donor with COVID-19, enrolled during active disease. The donor label of this sample is uncertain. CDR3s include the opening cysteine and the closing phenylalanine or tryptophan.

cdr3_aa: CASSRTGLADPNTGELFF; j_call: TRBJ2-2; v_call: TRBV18
cdr3_aa: CASSSTRVSPLHF; j_call: TRBJ1-6; v_call: TRBV19
cdr3_aa: CASSLDRGTPYEQYF; j_call: TRBJ2-7; v_call: TRBV11-2
cdr3_aa: CASSLGRYNEQFF; j_call: TRBJ2-1; v_call: TRBV9
cdr3_aa: CASSPDRVLGEQYF; j_call: TRBJ2-7; v_call: TRBV5-5
cdr3_aa: CASSFGGGGYGYTF; j_call: TRBJ1-2; v_call: TRBV7-9
cdr3_aa: CASSSGPGQTEAFF; j_call: TRBJ1-1; v_call: TRBV28
cdr3_aa: CASSLFLGGAGAYEQYF; j_call: TRBJ2-7; v_call: TRBV6-6
cdr3_aa: CASSFRFYGYTF; j_call: TRBJ1-2; v_call: TRBV11-1
cdr3_aa: CASSLSGTSYQPQHF; j_call: TRBJ1-5; v_call: TRBV28
cdr3_aa: CASSYRQLTGKGYTF; j_call: TRBJ1-2; v_call: TRBV6-5
cdr3_aa: CASSFGGSFEQYF; j_call: TRBJ2-7; v_call: TRBV28
cdr3_aa: CASQTGADSYNEQFF; j_call: TRBJ2-1; v_call: TRBV13
cdr3_aa: CASSPMGTQETQYF; j_call: TRBJ2-5; v_call: TRBV18
cdr3_aa: CASSPLVGEQFF; j_call: TRBJ2-1; v_call: TRBV18
cdr3_aa: CASRPTSVSYNEQFF; j_call: TRBJ2-1; v_call: TRBV3-1/TRBV3-2
cdr3_aa: CASTPDREPTDTQYF; j_call: TRBJ2-3; v_call: TRBV19
cdr3_aa: CATSRGTGPTGELFF; j_call: TRBJ2-2; v_call: TRBV15
cdr3_aa: CASSLSLAGDGETQYF; j_call: TRBJ2-5; v_call: TRBV7-7
cdr3_aa: CASTPGRLAVNEQFF; j_call: TRBJ2-1; v_call: TRBV5-6
cdr3_aa: CASSFGQGLTNEKLFF; j_call: TRBJ1-4; v_call: TRBV19
cdr3_aa: CASSIGAGGGQPQHF; j_call: TRBJ1-5; v_call: TRBV19
cdr3_aa: CASSPRGGTDQPQHF; j_call: TRBJ1-5; v_call: TRBV6-5
cdr3_aa: CASNYHESHGYTF; j_call: TRBJ1-2; v_call: TRBV21-1
cdr3_aa: CASSKVSGQGAYEQYF; j_call: TRBJ2-7; v_call: TRBV21-1
cdr3_aa: CASSPTGGQNFYGYTF; j_call: TRBJ1-2; v_call: TRBV4-3
cdr3_aa: CASRGQSPNSPLHF; j_call: TRBJ1-6; v_call: TRBV6-5
cdr3_aa: CASSPPGGSASYNEQFF; j_call: TRBJ2-1; v_call: TRBV13
cdr3_aa: CAWMGGNEGEAFF; j_call: TRBJ1-1; v_call: TRBV30
cdr3_aa: CASSEQTEAFF; j_call: TRBJ1-1; v_call: TRBV6-1
cdr3_aa: CASSRQAAYEQYF; j_call: TRBJ2-7; v_call: TRBV3-1/TRBV3-2
cdr3_aa: CASSPDRGLGYTF; j_call: TRBJ1-2; v_call: TRBV18
cdr3_aa: CASSEGAESFNEQFF; j_call: TRBJ2-1; v_call: TRBV6-1
cdr3_aa: CASSRATSGSSADTQYF; j_call: TRBJ2-3; v_call: TRBV19
cdr3_aa: CASGLVQTEYSNQPQHF; j_call: TRBJ1-5; v_call: TRBV12-5
cdr3_aa: CASSVLRLGGEKLFF; j_call: TRBJ1-4; v_call: TRBV25-1
cdr3_aa: CASSRTSGRASNEQFF; j_call: TRBJ2-1; v_call: TRBV4-1
cdr3_aa: CASSLIGAPQHF; j_call: TRBJ1-5; v_call: TRBV7-2
cdr3_aa: CSVEGPEAGPGTQYF; j_call: TRBJ2-5; v_call: TRBV29-1
cdr3_aa: CASSLNAGVSSPLHF; j_call: TRBJ1-6; v_call: TRBV7-2
cdr3_aa: CASSVSVNSYEQYF; j_call: TRBJ2-7; v_call: TRBV2